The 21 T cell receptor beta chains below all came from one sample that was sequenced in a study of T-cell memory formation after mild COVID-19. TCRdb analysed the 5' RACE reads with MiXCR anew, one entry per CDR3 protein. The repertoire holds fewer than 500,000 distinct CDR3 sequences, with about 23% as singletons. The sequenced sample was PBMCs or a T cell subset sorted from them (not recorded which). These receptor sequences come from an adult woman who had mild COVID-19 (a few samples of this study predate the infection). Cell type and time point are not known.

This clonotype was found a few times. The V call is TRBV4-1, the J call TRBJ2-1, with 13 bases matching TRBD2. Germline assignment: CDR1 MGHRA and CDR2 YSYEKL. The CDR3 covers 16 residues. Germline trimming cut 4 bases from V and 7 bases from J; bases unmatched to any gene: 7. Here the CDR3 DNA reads TGCGCCAGCAGCCTGCTAACGGGACTAGCGGGAAATGAGCAGTTCTTC. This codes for CASSLLTGLAGNEQFF.

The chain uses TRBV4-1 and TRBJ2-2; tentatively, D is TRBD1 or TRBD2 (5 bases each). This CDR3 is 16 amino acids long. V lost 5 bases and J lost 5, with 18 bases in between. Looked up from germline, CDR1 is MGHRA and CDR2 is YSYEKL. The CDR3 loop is CASSIRDGGWTGELFF. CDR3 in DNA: TGCGCCAGCAGCATCCGGGACGGCGGTTGGACCGGGGAGCTGTTTTTT.

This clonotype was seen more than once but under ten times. The CDR3 DNA reads TGTGCCAGCAGCTTCGACGCAGGCACAGATACGCAGTATTTT. Residues: CASSFDAGTDTQYF. This rearrangement joins TRBV7-9 to TRBJ2-3; D gene uncertain. Germline V gene sequence: CDR1 SEHNR, CDR2 FQNEAQ (reference sequence). Trimming removed 3 bases at V and 1 base at J, with 8 bases between. CDR3 length equals 14 residues.

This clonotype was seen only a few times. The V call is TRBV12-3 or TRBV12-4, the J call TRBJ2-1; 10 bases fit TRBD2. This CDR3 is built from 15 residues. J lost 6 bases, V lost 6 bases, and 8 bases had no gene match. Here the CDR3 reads CASSRAGGEGNEQFF. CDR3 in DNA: TGTGCCAGCAGCCGAGCGGGGGGGGAGGGCAATGAGCAGTTCTTC.

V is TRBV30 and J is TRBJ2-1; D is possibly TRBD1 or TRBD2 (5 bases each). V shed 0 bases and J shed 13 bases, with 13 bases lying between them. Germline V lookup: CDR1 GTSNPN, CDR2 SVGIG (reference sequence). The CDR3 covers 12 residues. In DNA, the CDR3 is TGTGCCTGGAGTGTTCCCGGGACCCTACAGTTCTTC. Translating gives CAWSVPGTLQFF.

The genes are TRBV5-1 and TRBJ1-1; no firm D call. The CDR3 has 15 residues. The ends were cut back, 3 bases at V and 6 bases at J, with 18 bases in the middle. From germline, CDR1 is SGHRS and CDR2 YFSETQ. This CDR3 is CASSSQTPPGAEAFF. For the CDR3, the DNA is TGCGCCAGCAGCTCCCAGACCCCGCCTGGGGCTGAAGCTTTCTTT.

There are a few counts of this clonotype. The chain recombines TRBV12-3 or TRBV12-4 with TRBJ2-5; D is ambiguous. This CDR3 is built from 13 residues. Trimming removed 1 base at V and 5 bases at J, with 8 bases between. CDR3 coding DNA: TGTGCCAGCAGTTTAGTCCACGCCGAGACCCAGTACTTC. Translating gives CASSLVHAETQYF.

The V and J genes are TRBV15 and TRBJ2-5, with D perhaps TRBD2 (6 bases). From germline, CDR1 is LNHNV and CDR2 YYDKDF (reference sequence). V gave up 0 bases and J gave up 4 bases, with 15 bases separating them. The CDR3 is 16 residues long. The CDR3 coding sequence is TGTGCCACCAGCAGAGATCGGGGACGAGCGGGAGAGACCCAGTACTTC. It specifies CATSRDRGRAGETQYF.

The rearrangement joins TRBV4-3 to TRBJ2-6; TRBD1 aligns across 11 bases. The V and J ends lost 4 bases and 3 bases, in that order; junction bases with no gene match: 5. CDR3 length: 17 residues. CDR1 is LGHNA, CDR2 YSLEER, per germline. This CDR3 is CASSPRTGGDGANVLTF. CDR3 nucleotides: TGCGCCAGCAGCCCGAGGACAGGGGGCGATGGGGCCAACGTCCTGACTTTC.

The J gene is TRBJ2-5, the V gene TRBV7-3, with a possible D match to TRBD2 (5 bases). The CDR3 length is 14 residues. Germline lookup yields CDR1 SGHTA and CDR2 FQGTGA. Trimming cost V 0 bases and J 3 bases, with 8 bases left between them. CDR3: CASSLTPAEETQYF. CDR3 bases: TGTGCCAGCAGCTTAACGCCAGCGGAAGAGACCCAGTACTTC.

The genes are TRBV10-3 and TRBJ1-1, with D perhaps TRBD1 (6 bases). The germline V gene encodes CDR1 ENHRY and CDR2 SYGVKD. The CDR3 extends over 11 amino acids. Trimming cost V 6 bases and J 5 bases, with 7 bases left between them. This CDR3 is CAISRGTEAFF. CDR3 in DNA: TGTGCCATCAGCAGGGGTACTGAAGCTTTCTTT.

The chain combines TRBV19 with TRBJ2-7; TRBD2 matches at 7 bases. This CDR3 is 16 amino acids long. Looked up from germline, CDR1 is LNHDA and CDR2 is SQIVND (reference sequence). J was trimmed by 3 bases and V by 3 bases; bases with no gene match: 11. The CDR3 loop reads CASSMGPASGRYEQYF. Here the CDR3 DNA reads TGTGCCAGTAGTATGGGACCGGCTAGCGGTCGCTACGAGCAGTACTTC. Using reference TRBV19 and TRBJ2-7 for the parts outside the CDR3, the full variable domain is DGGITQSPKYLFRKEGQNVTLSCEQNLNHDAMYWYRQDPGQGLRLIYYSQIVNDFQKGDIAEGYSVSREKKESFPLTVTSAQKNPTAFYLCASSMGPASGRYEQYFGPGTRLTVT.

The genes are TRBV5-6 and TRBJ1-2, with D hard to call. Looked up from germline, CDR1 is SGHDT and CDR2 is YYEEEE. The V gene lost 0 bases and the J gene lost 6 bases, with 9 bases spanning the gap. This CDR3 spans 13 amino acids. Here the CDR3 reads CASSLVSGDGYTF. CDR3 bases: TGTGCCAGCAGCTTGGTATCGGGAGATGGCTACACCTTC.

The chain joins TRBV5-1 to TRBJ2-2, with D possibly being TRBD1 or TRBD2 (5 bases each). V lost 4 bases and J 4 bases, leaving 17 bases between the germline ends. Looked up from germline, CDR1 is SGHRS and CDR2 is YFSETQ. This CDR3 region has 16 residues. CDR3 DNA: TGCGCCAGCAGCAACCTCCAGGGACCACCCACCGGGGAGCTGTTTTTT. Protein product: CASSNLQGPPTGELFF. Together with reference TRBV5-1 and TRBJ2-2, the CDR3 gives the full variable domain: KAGVTQTPRYLIKTRGQQVTLSCSPISGHRSVSWYQQTPGQGLQFLFEYFSETQRNKGNFPGRFSGRQFSNSRSEMNVSTLELGDSALYLCASSNLQGPPTGELFFGEGSRLTVL.

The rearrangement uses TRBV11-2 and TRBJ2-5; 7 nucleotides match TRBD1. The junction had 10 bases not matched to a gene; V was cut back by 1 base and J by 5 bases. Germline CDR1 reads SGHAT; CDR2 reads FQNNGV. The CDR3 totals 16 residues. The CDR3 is CASSLGRAGGLETQYF. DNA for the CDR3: TGTGCCAGCAGCTTAGGAAGGGCAGGGGGTTTGGAGACCCAGTACTTC. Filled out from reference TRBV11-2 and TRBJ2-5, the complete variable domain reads EAGVAQSPRYKIIEKRQSVAFWCNPISGHATLYWYQQILGQGPKLLIQFQNNGVVDDSQLPKDRFSAERLKGVDSTLKIQPAKLEDSAVYLCASSLGRAGGLETQYFGPGTRLLVL.

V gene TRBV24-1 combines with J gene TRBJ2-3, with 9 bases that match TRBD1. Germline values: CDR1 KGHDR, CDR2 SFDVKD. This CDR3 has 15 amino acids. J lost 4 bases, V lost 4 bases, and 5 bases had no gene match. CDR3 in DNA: TGTGCCACCAGTGACCGGGACAGGGTAGCAGATACGCAGTATTTT. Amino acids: CATSDRDRVADTQYF.

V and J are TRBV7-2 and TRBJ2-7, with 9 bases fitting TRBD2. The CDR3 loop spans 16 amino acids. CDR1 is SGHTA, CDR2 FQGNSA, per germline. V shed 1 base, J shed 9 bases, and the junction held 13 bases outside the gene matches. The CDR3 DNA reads TGTGCCAGCAGCTTAGACTTCCCGGCTAGCGGGATACGGCAGTACTTC. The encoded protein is CASSLDFPASGIRQYF.

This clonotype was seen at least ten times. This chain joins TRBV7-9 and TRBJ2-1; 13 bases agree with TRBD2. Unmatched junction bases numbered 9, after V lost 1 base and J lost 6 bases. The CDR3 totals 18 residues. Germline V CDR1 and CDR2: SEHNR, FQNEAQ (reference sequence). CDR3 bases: TGTGCCAGCAGCTTAGAGGGACTAGCGGGAAGACCGGGCAATGAGCAGTTCTTC. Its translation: CASSLEGLAGRPGNEQFF.

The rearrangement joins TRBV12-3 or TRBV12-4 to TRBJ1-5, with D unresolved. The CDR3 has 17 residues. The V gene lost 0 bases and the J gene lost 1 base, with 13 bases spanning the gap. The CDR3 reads CASSLALPFGSNQPQHF. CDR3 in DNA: TGTGCCAGCAGTTTAGCGCTTCCGTTCGGGAGCAATCAGCCCCAGCATTTT.

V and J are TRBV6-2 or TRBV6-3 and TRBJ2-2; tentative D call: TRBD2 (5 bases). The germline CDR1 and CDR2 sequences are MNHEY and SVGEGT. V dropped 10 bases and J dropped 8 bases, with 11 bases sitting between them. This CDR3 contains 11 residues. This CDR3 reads CATSRGGELFF. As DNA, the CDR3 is TGTGCCACTTCCCGGGGAGGGGAGCTGTTTTTT.

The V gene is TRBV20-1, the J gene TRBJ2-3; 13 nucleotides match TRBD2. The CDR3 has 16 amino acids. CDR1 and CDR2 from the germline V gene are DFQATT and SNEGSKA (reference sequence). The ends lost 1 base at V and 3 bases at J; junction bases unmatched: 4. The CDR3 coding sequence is TGCAGTGCTAGAGTTACTAGCGGGAGGGTTACAGATACGCAGTATTTT. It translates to CSARVTSGRVTDTQYF.